These 10 T cell receptor beta chains were all obtained from the same sample, sequenced in a study of T cell responses to AZD1222 COVID-19 vaccine. The repertoire was sequenced with immunoSEQ multiplex PCR; TCRdb's copy has only in-frame clones and lacks some. The sample carries roughly 100,000 clones, about 89% recorded once. The input for sequencing was peripheral blood, taken on day 0 of AZD1222 vaccination. Receptor source: an adult in good health.

The CDR3 DNA reads TGTGCCAGCAGCCCCCGCGTGAGCTCTGGAAACACCATATATTTT. Amino acid sequence: CASSPRVSSGNTIYF. The chain uses TRBV7-8 and TRBJ1-3; D is undetermined. Trimming pared 5 bases from V and 0 bases from J, leaving 11 bases between. Germline V gene data show CDR1 as SGHVS and CDR2 as FQNEAQ. The length of the CDR3 is 15 residues.

This clone was detected only a few times. J is TRBJ1-2 and V is TRBV5-3; D is unclear. TRBV5-3 is an ORF, and what it does is uncertain. Trimming removed 4 bases from V and 0 bases from J, with 10 bases in between. The CDR3 is 14 amino acids. The CDR3 DNA sequence: TGTGCCAGAAGCCGCAGGCGAGCTAACTATGGCTACACCTTC. Translation gives CARSRRRANYGYTF.

The chain carries TRBV4-1 and TRBJ2-7; weak D call: TRBD2 (5 bases). V was clipped by 3 bases and J by 0 bases, with 12 bases between them. The length of the CDR3 is 15 residues. Germline loops: CDR1 MGHRA, CDR2 YSYEKL. The CDR3 nucleotides are TGCGCCAGCAGCCAGGCTGCTAGCACCTCCTACGAGCAGTACTTC. Translating gives CASSQAASTSYEQYF.

The rearrangement links TRBV11-2 to TRBJ2-2; 8 bases fit TRBD1. This CDR3 has 16 residues. V dropped 5 bases and J dropped 4; count of bases not matched to a gene: 9. Germline CDR1 SGHAT, CDR2 FQNNGV. CDR3 loop: CASSPGTGWGTGELFF. CDR3 nucleotide sequence: TGTGCCAGCAGCCCCGGGACAGGATGGGGCACCGGGGAGCTGTTTTTT.

V usage is TRBV7-9 and J usage is TRBJ1-2; D unresolved. Germline CDR1 SEHNR, CDR2 FQNEAQ (reference sequence). The CDR3 runs 13 residues. Trimming left V 3 bases short and J 7 bases short, with 12 bases between. The CDR3 bases are TGTGCCAGCAGCTTGGGGAGTACTATTGGCTACACCTTC. This codes for CASSLGSTIGYTF.

Note on this clone: Different DNA sequences within this sample yield the same CDR3. The rearrangement links TRBV3-1 (or the pseudogene TRBV3-2) to TRBJ1-3, with D unresolved. The V gene lost 3 bases and the J gene lost 0 bases, with 3 bases spanning the gap. The CDR3 consists of 13 residues. The germline gives CDR1 LGHDT, CDR2 YNNKEL (reference sequence). The DNA for the CDR3 is TGTGCCAGCAGCCAGAGCTCTGGAAACACCATATATTTT. Translation gives CASSQSSGNTIYF.

V usage is TRBV5-1 and J usage is TRBJ2-3, with TRBD2 matching over 13 bases. The CDR3 is made up of 16 amino acids. V shed 4 bases, J shed 2 bases, and the junction held 4 bases outside the gene matches. Germline CDR1 reads SGHRS; CDR2 reads YFSETQ. As DNA, the CDR3 is TGCGCCAGCAGCCTTACTAGCGGGGGGGCCACAGATACGCAGTATTTT. Translation: CASSLTSGGATDTQYF. The full variable domain, rest sourced from reference TRBV5-1 and TRBJ2-3, is KAGVTQTPRYLIKTRGQQVTLSCSPISGHRSVSWYQQTPGQGLQFLFEYFSETQRNKGNFPGRFSGRQFSNSRSEMNVSTLELGDSALYLCASSLTSGGATDTQYFGPGTRLTVL.

J is TRBJ1-5 and V is TRBV5-1; TRBD1 might be the D (5 bases). With 2 bases removed from V and 4 bases from J, the gap between germline ends came to 13 bases. The CDR3 has 15 residues. Germline CDR1 reads SGHRS; CDR2 reads YFSETQ. DNA of the CDR3: TGCGCCAGCAGCTTAGATGACAGTTCTAATCAGCCCCAGCATTTT. Protein sequence: CASSLDDSSNQPQHF.

The rearrangement joins TRBV6-2 or TRBV6-3 to TRBJ1-1, with TRBD1 as a possible D gene (5 bases). Germline CDR1 reads MNHEY; CDR2 reads SVGEGT. V lost 3 bases and J lost 13, with 18 bases in between. The CDR3 length is 13 residues. The CDR3: CASSYGPREQDFF. The DNA for the CDR3 is TGTGCCAGCAGTTATGGGCCAAGGGAACAGGATTTCTTT.

The chain is built from TRBV20-1 and TRBJ2-1; no clear D gene. Trimming pared 6 bases from V and 5 bases from J, leaving 8 bases between. Germline values: CDR1 DFQATT, CDR2 SNEGSKA (reference sequence). The CDR3 is 11 residues long. This chain's CDR3 is CSAPWDNEQFF. The DNA of the CDR3 is TGCAGTGCACCGTGGGACAATGAGCAGTTCTTC.